A single sample gave rise to the 28 T cell receptor beta chains below, sequenced in a study of neurological immune-mediated disorders. One entry per CDR3 protein, called by TCRdb with MiXCR from the 5' RACE reads. The sample carries roughly 27,000 distinct CDR3 sequences, roughly 20% recorded once. Sequenced material: PBMCs. The receptors were sampled from a woman aged 55-70 years in good health.

The chain recombines TRBV28 with TRBJ2-7; TRBD1 might be the D (6 bases). The V gene's germline CDR1 is MDHEN and CDR2 SYDVKM. The CDR3 consists of 16 residues. V lost 3 bases and J lost 0, with 15 bases in between. The CDR3 DNA follows: TGTGCCAGCAGTTTGGCCTTATGGGACAACTCCTACGAGCAGTACTTC. This encodes CASSLALWDNSYEQYF. Complete variable domain (other parts from reference TRBV28 and TRBJ2-7): DVKVTQSSRYLVKRTGEKVFLECVQDMDHENMFWYRQDPGLGLRLIYFSYDVKMKEKGDIPEGYSVSREKKERFSLILESASTNQTSMYLCASSLALWDNSYEQYFGPGTRLTVT.

In the case of this clonotype: It is likely a read error, because the conserved phenylalanine at the end of the CDR3 is missing. No DNA is shown, since the ends of the CDR3 on it are uncertain; the CDR3 is the one TCRdb lists. V usage is TRBV12-3 or TRBV12-4 and J usage is TRBJ2-7. With termini counted, the CDR3 has 14 amino acids. CDR3 in amino acids: CASSLRLLSYEPYL.

V usage is TRBV7-2 and J usage is TRBJ2-3, with D hard to call. The CDR3 runs to 15 residues. Germline loops: CDR1 SGHTA, CDR2 FQGNSA. Trimming stripped 2 bases from V and 0 bases from J, with 9 bases between. As DNA, the CDR3 is TGTGCCAGCAGCTTATACCGAATTAGCACAGATACGCAGTATTTT. Encoded protein: CASSLYRISTDTQYF. Drawing the rest from reference TRBV7-2 and TRBJ2-3, the complete variable domain is GAGVSQSPSNKVTEKGKDVELRCDPISGHTALYWYRQSLGQGLEFLIYFQGNSAPDKSGLPSDRFSAERTGGSVSTLTIQRTQQEDSAVYLCASSLYRISTDTQYFGPGTRLTVL.

This clonotype was observed many times. The chain recombines TRBV7-2 with TRBJ1-6, with D possibly TRBD1 on 5 matching bases. This CDR3 region has 15 residues. Deletions cut 7 bases from V and 1 base from J, with 11 bases between. The germline V gene has CDR1 SGHTA and CDR2 FQGNSA. CDR3 protein: CASKTPGSYNSPLHF. CDR3 DNA sequence: TGTGCCAGCAAAACCCCAGGGTCCTATAATTCACCCCTCCACTTT.

This clonotype has at least ten counts. The chain uses TRBV28 and TRBJ2-7; TRBD1 aligns across 10 bases. This CDR3 has 13 amino acids. The junction had 7 bases not matched to a gene; V was cut back by 8 bases and J by 6 bases. Germline CDR1 reads MDHEN; CDR2 reads SYDVKM. Written as DNA, the CDR3 is TGTGCCAGCGCACGGGACAGGGGTAGCGAGCAGTACTTC. Residues: CASARDRGSEQYF.

This clonotype was observed many times. This chain joins TRBV4-3 and TRBJ2-3; D possibly uses TRBD1 or TRBD2 (6 bases each). CDR1 and CDR2 from the germline V gene are LGHNA and YSLEER. The CDR3 length is 19 residues. V was trimmed by 0 bases and J by 0 bases, leaving 19 bases between them. CDR3 sequence reads: CASSQDSAVGGLSTDTQYF. As DNA, the CDR3 is TGCGCCAGCAGCCAAGATTCGGCCGTAGGGGGACTGAGCACAGATACGCAGTATTTT.

The rearrangement uses TRBV12-3 or TRBV12-4 and TRBJ2-5; D may be TRBD1 (5 bases). This CDR3 spans 13 amino acids. The CDR3 is CSCSFLGLETQYF. The CDR3 DNA reads TGTTCCTGCAGTTTTCTGGGGCTGGAGACCCAGTACTTC.

This clonotype was seen many times. The rearrangement links TRBV5-5 to TRBJ1-2, with 8 bases lining up with TRBD1. The V gene end was trimmed by 3 bases and the J gene end by 8 bases; junction bases not matched to a gene: 9. Germline CDR1 reads SGHKS; CDR2 reads YYEKEE (reference sequence). The CDR3 is 14 residues long. The CDR3 sequence: CASSYLTGVEGYTF. CDR3 in DNA: TGTGCCAGCAGCTACTTGACAGGGGTGGAGGGCTACACCTTC. The whole variable domain, remainder taken from reference TRBV5-5 and TRBJ1-2, is DAGVTQSPTHLIKTRGQQVTLRCSPISGHKSVSWYQQVLGQGPQFIFQYYEKEERGRGNFPDRFSARQFPNYSSELNVNALLLGDSALYLCASSYLTGVEGYTFGSGTRLTVV.

The chain couples TRBV7-2 to TRBJ2-3; unclear D gene. The tail of the sequence fits TRBJ1-5 better, so the J call may be wrong. Germline V gene lookup returns CDR1 SGHTA and CDR2 FQGNSA. This CDR3 has 14 amino acids. In DNA, the CDR3 is TGTGCCAGTACCCGGGCGGGAGTGGGGAATACGCAGCATTTT. Translated: CASTRAGVGNTQHF.

The sample holds many counts of this clonotype. The genes are TRBV18 and TRBJ2-6; D call uncertain. Germline CDR1 reads KGHSH; CDR2 reads LQKENI. The V end was cut by 3 bases, the J end by 4 bases, with 10 bases between. The CDR3 sequence is 15 residues long. The CDR3 DNA reads TGTGCCAGCTCACCCCAGAGTCTGGGGGCCAACGTCCTGACTTTC. Translating gives CASSPQSLGANVLTF. The complete variable domain, with remaining parts taken from reference TRBV18 and TRBJ2-6, reads NAGVMQNPRHLVRRRGQEARLRCSPMKGHSHVYWYRQLPEEGLKFMVYLQKENIIDESGMPKERFSAEFPKEGPSILRIQQVVRGDSAAYFCASSPQSLGANVLTFGAGSRLTVL.

This clonotype was found many times. The chain combines TRBV4-1 with TRBJ2-1, with TRBD1 matching over 7 bases. Germline CDR1 MGHRA, CDR2 YSYEKL. CDR3 length: 14 amino acids. Unmatched junction bases numbered 1, after V lost 1 base and J lost 4 bases. The CDR3, as DNA: TGCGCCAGCAGCCAAGGGGGACAGTACAATGAGCAGTTCTTC. It translates to CASSQGGQYNEQFF.

This clonotype was observed many times. The gene calls are TRBV5-1 and TRBJ1-2; no reliable D call. CDR3 length: 14 amino acids. Between the trimmed V and J ends, which lost 0 bases and 2 bases, there was a span of 8 bases. CDR1 is SGHRS and CDR2 is YFSETQ in the germline V gene. The CDR3 coding sequence is TGCGCCAGCAGCTTGGACGACAACAACTATGGCTACACCTTC. Its translation is CASSLDDNNYGYTF. Based on the CDR3 plus reference TRBV5-1 and TRBJ1-2, the full variable domain is KAGVTQTPRYLIKTRGQQVTLSCSPISGHRSVSWYQQTPGQGLQFLFEYFSETQRNKGNFPGRFSGRQFSNSRSEMNVSTLELGDSALYLCASSLDDNNYGYTFGSGTRLTVV.

The chain joins TRBV7-8 to TRBJ2-2; 9 bases agree with TRBD1. With V trimmed by 3 bases and J by 4 bases, 6 bases remained unmatched. The CDR3 covers 16 residues. Germline CDR1 and CDR2: SGHVS and FQNEAQ. CDR3 loop: CASSLPTGGITGELFF. The CDR3 DNA is TGTGCCAGCAGCTTGCCAACAGGGGGCATCACCGGGGAGCTGTTTTTT.

This clonotype was recorded many times. The rearrangement links TRBV6-7 to TRBJ2-5; 7 bases fit TRBD2. TRBV6-7 is recorded as an ORF, its role being uncertain. V trimming: 5 bases; J trimming: 7 bases; junction bases outside the gene matches: 16. This CDR3 has 16 amino acids. CDR3 amino acids: CASSSSGRMGFGTQYF. Here the CDR3 DNA reads TGTGCCAGCAGTAGTAGCGGGCGGATGGGTTTCGGGACCCAGTACTTC.

This clonotype was seen many times. The genes are TRBV7-2 and TRBJ1-1; 7 bases match TRBD1. The CDR3 covers 13 residues. V shed 4 bases and J 11 bases; nucleotides not matched to a gene: 10. Germline loops: CDR1 SGHTA, CDR2 FQGNSA. CDR3 sequence reads: CASSSTGLGVAFF. The CDR3 coding sequence is TGTGCCAGCAGCTCGACAGGGCTAGGTGTGGCTTTCTTT.

There are many counts of this clonotype. This chain joins TRBV10-3 and TRBJ1-1, with D hard to call. The CDR3 sequence is 11 residues long. Germline lookup yields CDR1 ENHRY and CDR2 SYGVKD. Trimming cost V 10 bases and J 4 bases, with 10 bases left between them. The CDR3 reads CATLEGTEAFF. In DNA form, the CDR3 reads TGTGCCACCCTAGAGGGCACTGAAGCTTTCTTT.

The chain recombines TRBV10-3 with TRBJ1-5; D not certain. The CDR3 covers 12 residues. Trimming removed 5 bases from V and 3 bases from J, with 5 bases in between. Germline CDR1 reads ENHRY; CDR2 reads SYGVKD. The CDR3 spells CAISQDNQPQHF. The CDR3 DNA reads as TGTGCCATCAGTCAGGACAATCAGCCCCAGCATTTT.

This sequence joins TRBV9 and TRBJ1-3, with D possibly being TRBD1 (5 bases). The germline V gene has CDR1 SGDLS and CDR2 YYNGEE. The CDR3 is made up of 15 amino acids. Trimming left V 2 bases short and J 6 bases short, with 15 bases between. The CDR3 DNA is TGTGCCAGCAGCGTCCGGGGCCGTGAGGAAAACACCATATATTTT. Translation: CASSVRGREENTIYF.

This clonotype was detected ten times or more. The genes are TRBV28 and TRBJ2-2; TRBD1 matches at 12 bases. Germline V CDR1 and CDR2: MDHEN, SYDVKM. Trimming took 5 bases from V and 6 from J; bases not matched to a gene: 10. CDR3 length: 17 amino acids. This chain's CDR3 is CASSRDRGREWPGELFF. In DNA form, the CDR3 reads TGTGCCAGCAGTCGGGACAGGGGGCGAGAATGGCCCGGGGAGCTGTTTTTT.

This clonotype appeared many times. The chain is built from TRBV27 and TRBJ2-2; 8 nucleotides agree with TRBD2. This CDR3 spans 16 amino acids. CDR1 MNHEY and CDR2 SMNVEV come from the germline V gene (reference sequence). V shed 2 bases and J 1 base; nucleotides not matched to a gene: 3. CDR3 amino acids: CASSLPSGLNTGELFF. The CDR3 region has the DNA TGTGCCAGCAGTTTACCTAGCGGGCTGAACACCGGGGAGCTGTTTTTT.

This clonotype was seen ten or more times. The chain employs TRBV6-5 and TRBJ2-5; D possibly corresponds to TRBD2 (7 bases). Trimming left V 7 bases short and J 5 bases short, with 20 bases between. Germline V lookup: CDR1 MNHEY, CDR2 SVGAGI. There are 15 residues in the CDR3. In DNA, the CDR3 is TGTGCCAGCACCGAATGGCGGGGGCGGATTGAGACCCAGTACTTC. It yields the protein CASTEWRGRIETQYF.

This clonotype occurred many times. The V call is TRBV4-3, the J call TRBJ2-1; no firm D call. Per germline, CDR1 LGHNA and CDR2 YSLEER. V was shortened by 1 base and J by 6 bases, with 10 bases between the two germline ends. The length of the CDR3 is 14 residues. The CDR3 coding sequence is TGCGCCAGCAGCCAAGGGCCAGCGCGCAATGAGCAGTTCTTC. This encodes CASSQGPARNEQFF.

This clonotype was seen many times. The chain carries TRBV20-1 and TRBJ2-7, with TRBD1 matching 7 bases. The CDR3 contains 12 residues. In germline, CDR1 is DFQATT, CDR2 SNEGSKA (reference sequence). V lost 3 bases to trimming and J lost 2 bases; unmatched junction nucleotides: 1. The CDR3 nucleotides are TGCAGTGCTAGTGACAGGGCCTACGAGCAGTACTTC. It codes for CSASDRAYEQYF.

This clonotype was detected many times. For the CDR3, the DNA is TGTGCCAGCAGTGAATGGGAGCGGGCCTCCGGCACAGATACGCAGTATTTT. It codes for CASSEWERASGTDTQYF. V is TRBV25-1 and J is TRBJ2-3; TRBD2 might be the D (6 bases). Germline V lookup: CDR1 MGHDK, CDR2 SYGVNS. The CDR3 covers 17 residues. V was pared by 1 base and J by 1 base, with 15 bases between. Using reference TRBV25-1 and TRBJ2-3 for the parts outside the CDR3, the full variable domain is EADIYQTPRYLVIGTGKKITLECSQTMGHDKMYWYQQDPGMELHLIHYSYGVNSTEKGDLSSESTVSRIRTEHFPLTLESARPSHTSQYLCASSEWERASGTDTQYFGPGTRLTVL.

This clonotype was recorded at least ten times. This sequence joins TRBV20-1 and TRBJ2-7; tentative D call: TRBD2 (6 bases). CDR3 length: 14 residues. V dropped 6 bases and J dropped 3 bases, with 18 bases sitting between them. In germline, CDR1 is DFQATT, CDR2 SNEGSKA (reference sequence). The CDR3 region has the DNA TGCAGTGCGAGGTATAGCGGTTACGACTACGAGCAGTACTTC. It codes for CSARYSGYDYEQYF.

This clonotype showed up many times. The CDR3 reads CAISRTTTGGTGELFF. CDR3 nucleotides: TGTGCCATCAGTCGAACTACGACAGGGGGTACCGGGGAGCTGTTTTTT. V usage is TRBV10-3 and J usage is TRBJ2-2; 9 bases align to TRBD1. CDR3 size: 16 residues. The V gene's germline CDR1 is ENHRY and CDR2 SYGVKD. V was pared by 5 bases and J by 5 bases, with 9 bases of the junction left unmatched.

In this sample, this clonotype turned up many times. The genes are TRBV5-1 and TRBJ2-4; possible D gene TRBD2, 7 bases. Germline V gene lookup returns CDR1 SGHRS and CDR2 YFSETQ. The CDR3 runs to 15 residues. V lost 0 bases and J lost 6, with 13 bases in between. This chain's CDR3 is CASSLAAGEGNIQYF. The CDR3 coding sequence is TGCGCCAGCAGCTTGGCCGCAGGGGAGGGAAACATTCAGTACTTC.

There are many counts of this clonotype. This rearrangement joins TRBV6-2 or TRBV6-3 to TRBJ2-5; 9 bases are shared with TRBD2. The V gene's germline CDR1 is MNHEY and CDR2 SVGEGT. V dropped 4 bases and J dropped 4; count of bases not matched to a gene: 7. The CDR3 is 15 residues long. This CDR3 reads CASSFLGTSRETQYF. The DNA for the CDR3 is TGTGCCAGCAGTTTCCTCGGGACTAGCAGAGAGACCCAGTACTTC.